The rows below give T cell receptor beta chains drawn from one sample of a study of tumor and adjacent non-tumor tissue in lung cancer. TCRdb called the multiplex PCR reads again in MiXCR, with one record for every CDR3 protein. The repertoire consists of 75,000 to 95,000 distinct CDR3 sequences, with 67% occurring once and the leading ten covering about a sixth. Specimen: lung tumor tissue. The receptors were sampled from a man in his 60s with non-small cell lung cancer. CDR3s include the opening cysteine and the closing phenylalanine or tryptophan. The order of the fields is V gene, J gene, D gene, clone size, CDR3 length, CDR3 DNA, CDR3 protein. A D gene is named only where the DNA matches it firmly. A row's size may be missing; if present it is once, few, many or a size class.

>TRBV20-1|TRBJ1-5|TRBD1|NA|14
TGCAGTGCTAGAGCGGGACAGGGTAACCAGTACCAGCATTTT
CSARAGQGNQYQHF
>TRBV20-1|TRBJ2-1|TRBD2|NA|15
TGCGGTGCTAGACGGGAGGTCACGCGATACAATGAGCAGTTCTTC
CGARREVTRYNEQFF
>TRBV4-3|TRBJ2-2|TRBD2|once|17
TGCGCCACCAGCCAAGAGGGGACTAGCGCTGCTACCGGGGAGCTGTTTTTT
CATSQEGTSAATGELFF
>TRBV20-1|TRBJ2-1|NA|NA|11
TGCAGTGCTCACGTGAGTATTGAGCAGTTCTTC
CSAHVSIEQFF
>TRBV5-1|TRBJ2-3|TRBD1|NA|15
TGCGCCAGCAGCTTGGACGGGACAGCTGGAAATACGCAGTATTTT
CASSLDGTAGNTQYF
>TRBV12-3/TRBV12-4|TRBJ1-1|TRBD1|NA|16
TGTACCAGCAGTTTTTCAGGGGGCAGGGGGAACACTGAAGCTCTCTTT
CTSSFSGGRGNTEALF
>TRBV29-1|TRBJ1-2|TRBD1|NA|13
TGCAGCGTGGGTCAGGGGGTGAACTATGGCTACACCTTC
CSVGQGVNYGYTF
>TRBV12-3/TRBV12-4|TRBJ1-2|NA|NA|13
TGTGCCAGCGGTTTTGAAGGATGGTATAGCTACACCTTC
CASGFEGWYSYTF
>TRBV12-3/TRBV12-4|TRBJ2-1|NA|NA|14
TGTGTCAGCAGTTTTCAGGGAAGAGACAATGAGCAGTTCTTC
CVSSFQGRDNEQFF
>TRBV6-5|TRBJ2-1|TRBD2|NA|14
TGTGCCAGTAGTTTCGTGACTAGCGGGGCTGAGCAGTTCTTC
CASSFVTSGAEQFF
>TRBV14|TRBJ2-7|NA|NA|13
TGTGCCAGCAGCCAAGTAGGGAGGAACGAGCCGTACTTC
CASSQVGRNEPYF
>TRBV20-1|TRBJ2-1|NA|many|13
TGCAGTGCCAGAGGACGGGAGAACAATGAGCAGTTCTTC
CSARGRENNEQFF
>TRBV20-1|TRBJ2-1|NA|many|14
TGCAGTGCTACGAAGACGGCAAAAGGCAATGAGCAGTTCTTC
CSATKTAKGNEQFF
>TRBV12-3/TRBV12-4|TRBJ2-2|NA|NA|13
TGTGCCAGCAGTGGGGCAGTCACTGGGTCGCTGTTTTTT
CASSGAVTGSLFF
>TRBV5-1|TRBJ2-3|NA|many|14
TGCGCCAGCAGCGATATCGGAGAGACAGATACGCAGTATTTT
CASSDIGETDTQYF
>TRBV4-2|TRBJ2-3|TRBD2|many|15
TGTGCCAGCAGACGATTAGCGGGGGGCACAGATACGCAGTATTTT
CASRRLAGGTDTQYF
>TRBV29-1|TRBJ2-5|TRBD1|many|13
TGCAGCGGAGGACAGGGAACACAAGAGACCCAGTACTTC
CSGGQGTQETQYF
>TRBV6-5|TRBJ2-5|TRBD2|NA|16
TGTGCCAGCATTTACACAGCGGGGGGGATGAAAGAGACCCAGTACTTC
CASIYTAGGMKETQYF
>TRBV5-6|TRBJ2-3|NA|many|15
TGTGCCAGCAGCTTCAGCACAAACTTGGCAGATACGCAGTATTTT
CASSFSTNLADTQYF
>TRBV20-1|TRBJ2-7|TRBD1|NA|12
TGCAGTGCTAGAGAACAGGGGTACGAGCGGTACTTC
CSAREQGYERYF
>TRBV6-1|TRBJ2-7|NA|NA|14
TGTGCCAGCAGTGTCACGATAGGACCCTACGAGCAGTACTTC
CASSVTIGPYEQYF
>TRBV5-1|TRBJ2-7|TRBD2|few|13
TGCGCCAGCAGCCGGGGGGGGACCTACGAGCAGTACTTC
CASSRGGTYEQYF
>TRBV6-2/TRBV6-3|TRBJ1-2|NA|medium-sized|12
TGTGCCAGCAGTGGCAGGGCCTATGGCTACACCTTC
CASSGRAYGYTF
>TRBV6-5|TRBJ2-4|TRBD1|once|15
TGTGCCAGCACCGGCCCGGACAGGGGGCTGAACATTCAGTACTTC
CASTGPDRGLNIQYF